This TCR beta chain was sequenced during a study of cytomegalovirus exposure and HLA in healthy donors. Study-level findings and limits: It was reported that TCR beta sequences correctly inferred the HLA-A and HLA-B alleles for most subjects.

These donors, healthy bone marrow donors, were studied. The CDR3 is 17 amino acids. The V and J ends lost 2 bases and 3 bases, in that order; junction bases with no gene match: 13. The germline CDR1 and CDR2 sequences are GTSNPN and SVGIG (reference sequence). Concerning this clone itself: Its specificity is unknown.

It was with 60 Vbeta and 13 Jbeta primers that the PCR ran. Sequencing used immunoSEQ multiplex PCR; TCRdb keeps in-frame clones, though not all of them. This table holds about 140,000 clones, around 77% found once. The sample taken for sequencing was PBMCs. The source of this sequence is a woman between 45 and 60 years old in good health and CMV-seronegative. The chain combines TRBV30 with TRBJ1-3; TRBD1 matches at 7 bases. The CDR3 region is CAWSYLVRGRSGNTIYF. CDR3 bases: TGTGCCTGGAGTTACCTCGTAAGGGGGCGGAGTGGAAACACCATATATTTT.